Below are 31 T cell receptor beta chains sequenced from a single sample in a study of molecular identifiers for immune sequencing clone quantification. TCRdb reanalysed the PCR reads using MiXCR and keeps one entry per CDR3 protein. The sample has hundreds of thousands of distinct CDR3 sequences, about 25% seen once. What was sequenced was naive CD8+ T cells from blood, with Jurkat cell RNA spiked in. Indicated subset: FACS-sorted CD8+CD4-CCR7+CD45RA+ naive T cells. The source is a human donor in good health. Some libraries in this study had Jurkat cell RNA spiked in.

The chain carries TRBV7-8 and TRBJ2-2, with 9 bases identical to TRBD1. Germline V CDR1 and CDR2: SGHVS, FQNEAQ. The CDR3 extends over 15 amino acids. Trimming took 5 bases from V and 4 from J; bases not matched to a gene: 5. CDR3 bases: TGTGCCAGCAGCGACGGGACAGGGTTCACCGGGGAGCTGTTTTTT. Translated, it gives CASSDGTGFTGELFF.

About this clonotype: With a much larger clone just one base away, this may be a read error. The chain couples TRBV9 to TRBJ2-3, with 8 bases fitting TRBD1. CDR3 length: 13 amino acids. Per the germline V gene, CDR1 is SGDLS and CDR2 is YYNGEE. This CDR3 reads CASSQGAWDTRYF. The CDR3 bases are TGTGCCAGCAGCCAGGGGGCGTGGGATACGCGGTATTTT.

J is TRBJ2-7 and V is TRBV2, with a tentative D call TRBD1 (5 bases). With 4 bases removed from V and 3 bases from J, the gap between germline ends came to 10 bases. The germline V gene encodes CDR1 SNHLY and CDR2 FYNNEI. This CDR3 has 13 residues. The DNA for the CDR3 is TGTGCCAGCAGTGTGGGGCTAGTCTACGAGCAGTACTTC. Protein product: CASSVGLVYEQYF.

At least ten counts were recorded for this clonotype. This chain joins TRBV7-9 and TRBJ2-3, with a weak D call TRBD2 (5 bases). The ends were cut back, 8 bases at V and 4 bases at J, with 10 bases in the middle. The CDR3 length is 12 residues. Germline lookup yields CDR1 SEHNR and CDR2 FQNEAQ (reference sequence). CDR3 coding DNA: TGTGCCAGCGAGGGTTTTTCAGATACGCAGTATTTT. It translates to CASEGFSDTQYF.

The chain carries TRBV20-1 and TRBJ1-5; tentative D call: TRBD1 (5 bases). This CDR3 comprises 13 residues. CDR1 is DFQATT and CDR2 is SNEGSKA in the germline V gene (reference sequence). The CDR3 protein is CRAPGPYNQPQHF. CDR3 DNA sequence: TGCAGAGCCCCGGGACCCTACAATCAGCCCCAGCATTTT.

Comment on this clonotype: A read error is possible here, since a much larger clone lies one base away. This chain connects TRBV7-9 to TRBJ2-7, with D possibly called TRBD1 or TRBD2 (5 bases each). This CDR3 is 14 amino acids long. Germline CDR1 reads SEHNR; CDR2 reads FQNEAQ (reference sequence). With 1 base removed from V and 6 bases from J, the gap between germline ends came to 13 bases. The CDR3 nucleotides are TGTGCCAGCAGCTTAGGAGGGGAAGCCTGCGAGCAGTACTTC. It codes for CASSLGGEACEQYF. Full variable domain (remainder filled in from reference TRBV7-9 and TRBJ2-7): DTGVSQNPRHKITKRGQNVTFRCDPISEHNRLYWYRQTLGQGPEFLTYFQNEAQLEKSRLLSDRFSAERPKGSFSTLEIQRTEQGDSAMYLCASSLGGEACEQYFGPGTRLTVT.

Many counts were recorded for this clonotype. The chain is built from TRBV4-3 and TRBJ2-5, with D perhaps TRBD2 (6 bases). Germline V lookup: CDR1 LGHNA, CDR2 YSLEER. Trimming removed 4 bases from V and 3 bases from J, with 15 bases in between. This CDR3 region has 15 residues. Written as DNA, the CDR3 is TGCGCCAGCAGCCCCCGGGACTTAAAAGAAGAGACCCAGTACTTC. The encoded protein is CASSPRDLKEETQYF.

This clonotype showed up many times. The chain combines TRBV27 with TRBJ1-2; 10 positions agree with TRBD1. The germline gives CDR1 MNHEY, CDR2 SMNVEV (reference sequence). This CDR3 has 15 residues. V was clipped by 6 bases and J by 3 bases; unmatched bases: 7. For the CDR3, the DNA is TGTGCCAGCAGCTCCTGGGACAGGGGAGACTATGGCTACACCTTC. It translates to CASSSWDRGDYGYTF.

The sample holds a few counts of this clonotype. The gene calls are TRBV4-3 and TRBJ1-5, with D perhaps matching TRBD1 (5 bases). Germline-derived CDR1 and CDR2 are LGHNA and YSLEER. The CDR3 is 15 amino acids. V lost 0 bases, J lost 6 bases, and 12 bases lay in between. This chain's CDR3 is CASSQDRAGIQPQHF. CDR3 nucleotide sequence: TGCGCCAGCAGCCAAGATAGGGCAGGGATTCAGCCCCAGCATTTT.

Concerning this clonotype: A single base separates this from a much larger clone, so it may be a read error. The genes are TRBV27 and TRBJ2-3, with 7 bases matching TRBD2. Per germline, CDR1 MNHEY and CDR2 SMNVEV (reference sequence). The CDR3 covers 13 residues. The CDR3 bases are TGTCCCAGCAGTTTACTAGCGAAAGATACGCAGTATTTT. It encodes CPSSLLAKDTQYF.

Ten or more counts support this clonotype. DNA for the CDR3: TGCGCCACCTGGTCGGACAGGGGAGTCCACGAGCAGTACTTC. Residues: CATWSDRGVHEQYF. The rearrangement links TRBV10-2 to TRBJ2-7; 9 bases are a match to TRBD1. Germline V CDR1 and CDR2: WSHSY, SAAADI. Trimming removed 10 bases from V and 5 bases from J; junction bases left unmatched: 12. The CDR3 is 14 amino acids.

As regards this clonotype: A read error may explain this, as a much larger clone is one base away. The chain has TRBV7-3 and TRBJ1-5; D unresolved. Germline V CDR1 and CDR2: SGHTA, FQGTGA. The CDR3 is made up of 12 amino acids. Trimming left V 10 bases short and J 4 bases short, with 11 bases between. The CDR3 DNA reads TGTGCCACAGGACGGGCTAATCAGCCCCAGCATTTT. This codes for CATGRANQPQHF. Looking up the rest from reference TRBV7-3 and TRBJ1-5 gives the full variable domain: GAGVSQTPSNKVTEKGKYVELRCDPISGHTALYWYRQSLGQGPEFLIYFQGTGAADDSGLPNDRFFAVRPEGSVSTLKIQRTERGDSAVYLCATGRANQPQHFGDGTRLSIL.

In its sample, this clonotype was seen a few times. V usage is TRBV9 and J usage is TRBJ2-7; D not resolved. Germline loops: CDR1 SGDLS, CDR2 YYNGEE. CDR3 length: 15 amino acids. Trimming took 0 bases from V and 0 from J, leaving 10 bases between them. The CDR3 region has the DNA TGTGCCAGCAGCGTAGGGCGTTCTCCCTCCTACGAGCAGTACTTC. Translation: CASSVGRSPSYEQYF.

This clonotype was seen only a few times. The chain joins TRBV27 to TRBJ2-7; a weak D match, TRBD2 (6 bases). CDR1 is MNHEY, CDR2 SMNVEV, per germline (reference sequence). This CDR3 spans 14 amino acids. The V gene lost 4 bases and the J gene lost 0 bases, with 10 bases spanning the gap. The CDR3: CASSYRTNSYEQYF. Written as DNA, the CDR3 is TGTGCCAGCAGTTACAGGACTAACTCCTACGAGCAGTACTTC.

This clonotype was detected a few times. The rearrangement uses TRBV29-1 and TRBJ2-1, with 14 bases fitting TRBD2. The ends lost 7 bases at V and 9 bases at J; junction bases unmatched: 5. Looked up from germline, CDR1 is SQVTM and CDR2 is ANQGSEA. The CDR3 spans 13 residues. This CDR3 reads CSAPGLAGVEQFF. CDR3 DNA sequence: TGCAGCGCCCCGGGACTAGCGGGAGTTGAGCAGTTCTTC.

The CDR3: CAVQGGGVVEETQYF. CDR3 bases: TGTGCCGTTCAAGGGGGAGGGGTAGTGGAAGAGACCCAGTACTTC. The V and J genes are TRBV2 and TRBJ2-5, with a weak D call TRBD2 (7 bases). V lost 11 bases and J 3 bases, leaving 22 bases between the germline ends. The length of the CDR3 is 15 residues. Germline V CDR1 and CDR2: SNHLY, FYNNEI.

As for this clonotype: A much larger clone sits a single nucleotide away, making a read error possible. J is TRBJ2-5 and V is TRBV12-3 or TRBV12-4; D unresolved. The V end was cut by 3 bases, the J end by 4 bases, with 9 bases between. The CDR3 length is 13 residues. CDR3 nucleotides: TGTGCCAGCAGTTTTGGGATTCCAGAGACCCAGTACTTC. Translated, it gives CASSFGIPETQYF.

This clonotype has at least ten counts. The chain employs TRBV25-1 and TRBJ2-1, with 10 bases aligning to TRBD2. Trimming at V came to 3 bases and at J to 2 bases, leaving 10 bases not matched to a gene. Germline V gene sequence: CDR1 MGHDK, CDR2 SYGVNS. This CDR3 is 18 amino acids long. The CDR3 coding sequence is TGTGCCAGCAGTGATTATGGTCGGAGCGGGGGGGCCTACAATGAGCAGTTCTTC. Its protein is CASSDYGRSGGAYNEQFF.

This clonotype was counted a few times. The chain uses TRBV2 and TRBJ2-7, with 9 nucleotides matching TRBD1. J lost 5 bases, V lost 6 bases, and 11 bases had no gene match. This CDR3 region has 15 residues. Per germline, CDR1 SNHLY and CDR2 FYNNEI. The CDR3 coding sequence is TGTGCCAGCAGAGACCCGGGACAGGGCCCTGACGAGCAGTACTTC. Translating it yields CASRDPGQGPDEQYF.

For this clonotype: A much larger clone sits a single nucleotide away, making a read error possible. J is TRBJ2-2 and V is TRBV20-1; 11 nucleotides match TRBD1. Per germline, CDR1 DFQATT and CDR2 SNEGSKA (reference sequence). The length of the CDR3 is 15 residues. The CDR3 loop reads CNARGTGGRTGELFF. Here the CDR3 DNA reads TGCAATGCCCGAGGGACAGGGGGTAGGACCGGGGAGCTGTTTTTT.

This chain connects TRBV28 to TRBJ2-5; D tentatively reads TRBD1 or TRBD2 (5 bases each). V was clipped by 4 bases and J by 2 bases, with 20 bases between them. Germline V gives CDR1 MDHEN, CDR2 SYDVKM. CDR3 length: 17 residues. This CDR3 reads CASSSPYLGEKQETQYF. The CDR3, as DNA: TGTGCCAGCAGTTCTCCATACCTGGGGGAGAAACAAGAGACCCAGTACTTC.

Ten or more counts support this clonotype. CDR3 in DNA: TGCAGCGTTGAGAAGACAGCCTGGAACACTGAAGCTTTCTTT. It yields the protein CSVEKTAWNTEAFF. The chain links TRBV29-1 to TRBJ1-1; D perhaps matches TRBD1 (5 bases). Germline assignment: CDR1 SQVTM and CDR2 ANQGSEA. V was clipped by 3 bases and J by 1 base, with 12 bases between them. The CDR3 has 14 amino acids.

This chain's CDR3 is CASSTPGGGAYEQYF. CDR3 bases: TGTGCCAGCAGTACGCCGGGAGGGGGGGCCTACGAGCAGTACTTC. The V call is TRBV27, the J call TRBJ2-7; TRBD2 matches 8 bases. The germline CDR1 and CDR2 sequences are MNHEY and SMNVEV (reference sequence). CDR3 length: 15 residues. Losses at the gene ends were 5 bases for V and 2 bases for J; bases not matched to a gene: 8.

This clonotype was seen a few times. The V call is TRBV24-1, the J call TRBJ2-2; 8 nucleotides line up with TRBD1. Germline lookup yields CDR1 KGHDR and CDR2 SFDVKD. J gave up 5 bases and V 3 bases, and 7 bases lay outside the gene matches. The CDR3 runs to 16 residues. This chain's CDR3 is CATSDPAGGLTGELFF. DNA of the CDR3: TGTGCCACCAGTGATCCGGCAGGGGGCTTAACCGGGGAGCTGTTTTTT.

In this sample, this clonotype turned up many times. Germline and junction disagree at one end, which may indicate a read error. This rearrangement joins TRBV29-1 to TRBJ2-3; D unclear. Germline CDR1 and CDR2: SQVTM and ANQGSEA. The CDR3 is made up of 14 amino acids. Here the CDR3 DNA reads TGCAGCGTGGAAGACATTATTAGCACAGATACGCAGTATTTT. It is translated as CSVEDIISTDTQYF.

The chain joins TRBV27 to TRBJ2-1, with D tentatively TRBD2 (5 bases). V was clipped by 7 bases and J by 6 bases, with 13 bases between them. This CDR3 spans 13 amino acids. Germline V CDR1 and CDR2: MNHEY, SMNVEV (reference sequence). Written as DNA, the CDR3 is TGTGCCAGCACGGGAATAGGGTTCAATGAGCAGTTCTTC. This gives the protein CASTGIGFNEQFF.

In its sample, this clonotype was seen a few times. The chain is built from TRBV24-1 and TRBJ2-3, with D uncertain. Between the trimmed V and J ends, which lost 2 bases and 2 bases, there was a span of 7 bases. This CDR3 is built from 14 residues. Germline loops: CDR1 KGHDR, CDR2 SFDVKD. CDR3 DNA sequence: TGTGCCACCAGTGATTCGGCAAACACAGATACGCAGTATTTT. Translating gives CATSDSANTDTQYF.

The chain is built from TRBV6-5 and TRBJ2-3; tentative D call: TRBD2 (5 bases). This CDR3 comprises 13 residues. CDR1 and CDR2 from the germline V gene are MNHEY and SVGAGI. The ends were cut back, 6 bases at V and 3 bases at J, with 10 bases in the middle. CDR3 sequence reads: CASSPTNTDTQYF. The DNA for the CDR3 is TGTGCCAGCAGCCCGACTAATACAGATACGCAGTATTTT.

This clonotype was counted at least ten times. This sequence joins TRBV7-8 and TRBJ2-1; a weak D match, TRBD2 (6 bases). Germline assignment: CDR1 SGHVS and CDR2 FQNEAQ. V lost 5 bases and J 5 bases, leaving 25 bases between the germline ends. CDR3 length equals 18 residues. The CDR3 bases are TGTGCCAGCAGCCCCTCTTTTTCGGGGGAGTGGAAAGACAATGAGCAGTTCTTC. This encodes CASSPSFSGEWKDNEQFF.

This clonotype was counted a few times. V gene TRBV30 combines with J gene TRBJ2-3, with TRBD2 as a possible D gene (7 bases). From germline, CDR1 is GTSNPN and CDR2 SVGIG (reference sequence). The V end was cut by 1 base, the J end by 0 bases, with 17 bases between. This CDR3 contains 17 residues. CDR3 bases: TGTGCCTGGAGTGGGGGGGGCAGGGTCGTGAGCACAGATACGCAGTATTTT. Encoded protein: CAWSGGGRVVSTDTQYF.

As concerns this clonotype: Possible read error: a much larger clone is one base away. The V and J genes are TRBV15 and TRBJ1-5, with D tentatively TRBD1 (5 bases). Trimming pared 1 base from V and 4 bases from J, leaving 11 bases between. CDR1 and CDR2 from the germline V gene are LNHNV and YYDKDF (reference sequence). The CDR3 totals 15 residues. The CDR3 DNA sequence: TGTGCCACCAGCAGAGCGGGACGAACAAATCAGCCCCAGCATTTT. It encodes CATSRAGRTNQPQHF.